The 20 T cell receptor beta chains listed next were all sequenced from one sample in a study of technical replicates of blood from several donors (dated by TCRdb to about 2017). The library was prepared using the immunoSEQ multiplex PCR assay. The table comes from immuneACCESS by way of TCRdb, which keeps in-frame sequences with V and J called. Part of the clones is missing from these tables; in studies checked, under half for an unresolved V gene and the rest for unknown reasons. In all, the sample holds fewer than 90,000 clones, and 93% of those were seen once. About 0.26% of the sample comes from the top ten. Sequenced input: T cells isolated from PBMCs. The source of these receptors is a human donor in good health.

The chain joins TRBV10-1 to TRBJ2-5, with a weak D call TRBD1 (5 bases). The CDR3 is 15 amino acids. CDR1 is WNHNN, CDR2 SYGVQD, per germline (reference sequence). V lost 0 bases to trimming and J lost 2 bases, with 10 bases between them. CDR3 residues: CASSESRTLQETQYF. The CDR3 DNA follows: TGCGCCAGCAGTGAGTCCCGGACACTTCAAGAGACCCAGTACTTC.

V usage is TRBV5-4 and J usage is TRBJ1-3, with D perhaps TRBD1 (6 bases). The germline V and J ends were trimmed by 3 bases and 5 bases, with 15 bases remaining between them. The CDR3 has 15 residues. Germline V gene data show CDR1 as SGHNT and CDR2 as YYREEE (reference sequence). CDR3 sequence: CASSSAGGARNTIYF. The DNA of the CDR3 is TGTGCCAGCAGCTCCGCTGGGGGGGCCAGAAACACCATATATTTT.

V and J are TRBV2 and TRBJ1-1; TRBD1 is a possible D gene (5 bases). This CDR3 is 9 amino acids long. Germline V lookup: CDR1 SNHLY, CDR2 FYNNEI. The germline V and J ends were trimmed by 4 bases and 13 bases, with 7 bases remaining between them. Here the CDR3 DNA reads TGTGCCAGCAGTGTGGGGGGTTTCTTT. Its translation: CASSVGGFF.

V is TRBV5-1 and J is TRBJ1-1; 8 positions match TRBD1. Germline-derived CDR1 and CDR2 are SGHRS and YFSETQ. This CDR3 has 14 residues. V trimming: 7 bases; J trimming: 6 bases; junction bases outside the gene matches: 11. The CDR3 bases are TGCGCCAGCGGGCCCAGGGGGCTCAGCGCTGAAGCTTTCTTT. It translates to CASGPRGLSAEAFF.

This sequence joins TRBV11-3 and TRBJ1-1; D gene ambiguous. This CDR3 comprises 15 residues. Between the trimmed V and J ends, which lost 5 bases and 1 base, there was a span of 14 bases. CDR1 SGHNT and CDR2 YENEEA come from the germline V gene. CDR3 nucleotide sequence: TGTGCCAGCAGCCGAACAATACAAAGGAACACTGAAGCTTTCTTT. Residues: CASSRTIQRNTEAFF.

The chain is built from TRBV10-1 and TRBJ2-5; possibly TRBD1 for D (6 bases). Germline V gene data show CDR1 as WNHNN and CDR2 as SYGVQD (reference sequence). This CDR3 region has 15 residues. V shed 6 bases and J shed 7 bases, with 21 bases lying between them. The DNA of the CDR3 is TGCGCCAGCAGCGGACCAATTGGGGGCGCCGGGACCCAGTACTTC. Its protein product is CASSGPIGGAGTQYF.

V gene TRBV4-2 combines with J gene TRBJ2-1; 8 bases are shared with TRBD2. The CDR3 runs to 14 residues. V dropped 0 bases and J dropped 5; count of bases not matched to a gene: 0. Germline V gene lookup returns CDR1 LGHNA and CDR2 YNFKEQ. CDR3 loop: CASSQELADNEQFF. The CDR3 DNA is TGTGCCAGCAGCCAAGAACTAGCGGACAATGAGCAGTTCTTC.

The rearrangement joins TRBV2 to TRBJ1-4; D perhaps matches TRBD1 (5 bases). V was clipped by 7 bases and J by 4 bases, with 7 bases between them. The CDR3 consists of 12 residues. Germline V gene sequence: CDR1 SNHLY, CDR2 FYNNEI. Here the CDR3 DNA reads TGTGCCAGCACCAGGGATAATGAAAAACTGTTTTTT. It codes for CASTRDNEKLFF.

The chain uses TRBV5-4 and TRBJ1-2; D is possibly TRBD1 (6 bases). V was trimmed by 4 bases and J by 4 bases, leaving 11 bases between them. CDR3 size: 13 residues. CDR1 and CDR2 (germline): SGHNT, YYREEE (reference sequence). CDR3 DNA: TGTGCCAGCAGCCCTGTGGACAGCTATGGCTACACCTTC. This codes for CASSPVDSYGYTF.

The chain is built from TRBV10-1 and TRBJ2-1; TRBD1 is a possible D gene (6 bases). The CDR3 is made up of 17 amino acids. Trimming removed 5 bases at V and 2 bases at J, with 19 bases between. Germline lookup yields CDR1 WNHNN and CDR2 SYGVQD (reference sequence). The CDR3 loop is CASSNVQGSSAYNEQFF. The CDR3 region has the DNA TGCGCCAGCAGTAACGTACAGGGCTCGTCCGCCTACAATGAGCAGTTCTTC.

The CDR3 protein is CASSGPGTGGTQPQHF. The CDR3 DNA follows: TGCGCCAGCAGCGGACCCGGGACAGGGGGCACTCAGCCCCAGCATTTT. This chain connects TRBV4-1 to TRBJ1-5, with TRBD1 matching over 12 bases. CDR1 and CDR2 (germline): MGHRA, YSYEKL. The V gene end was trimmed by 5 bases and the J gene end by 6 bases; junction bases not matched to a gene: 8. The CDR3 is 16 amino acids.

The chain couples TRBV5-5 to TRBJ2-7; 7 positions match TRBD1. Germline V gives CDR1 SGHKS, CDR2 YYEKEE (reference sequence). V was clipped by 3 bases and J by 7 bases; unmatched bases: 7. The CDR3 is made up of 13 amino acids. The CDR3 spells CASSSTGVGEQYF. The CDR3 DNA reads TGTGCCAGCAGCTCTACAGGGGTAGGAGAGCAGTACTTC.

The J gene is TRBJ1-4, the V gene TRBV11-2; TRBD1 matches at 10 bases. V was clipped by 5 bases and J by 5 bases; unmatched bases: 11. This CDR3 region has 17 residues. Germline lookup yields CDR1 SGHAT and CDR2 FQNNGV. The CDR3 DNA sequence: TGTGCCAGCAGCCCTGGACAGGGGGTGGGACAGAATGAAAAACTGTTTTTT. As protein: CASSPGQGVGQNEKLFF.

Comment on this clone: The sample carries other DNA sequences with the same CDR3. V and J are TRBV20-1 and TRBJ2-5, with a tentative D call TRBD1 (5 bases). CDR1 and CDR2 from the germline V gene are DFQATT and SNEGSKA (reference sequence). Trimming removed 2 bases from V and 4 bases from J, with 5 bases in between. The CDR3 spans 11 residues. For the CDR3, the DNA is TGCAGTGCTAGACAGGGAGAGACCCAGTACTTC. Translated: CSARQGETQYF.

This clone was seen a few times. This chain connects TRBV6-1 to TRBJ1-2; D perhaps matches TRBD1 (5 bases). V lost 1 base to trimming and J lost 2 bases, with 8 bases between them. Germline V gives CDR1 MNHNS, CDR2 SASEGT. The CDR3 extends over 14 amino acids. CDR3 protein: CASSEGYRNYGYTF. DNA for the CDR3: TGTGCCAGCAGTGAAGGGTACAGGAACTATGGCTACACCTTC.

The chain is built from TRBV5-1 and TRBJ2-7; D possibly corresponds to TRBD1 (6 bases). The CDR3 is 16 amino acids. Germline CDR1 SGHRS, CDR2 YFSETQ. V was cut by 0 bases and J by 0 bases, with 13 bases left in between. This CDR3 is CASSLAGVDSSYEQYF. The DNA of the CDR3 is TGCGCCAGCAGCTTGGCCGGGGTGGACAGCTCCTACGAGCAGTACTTC.

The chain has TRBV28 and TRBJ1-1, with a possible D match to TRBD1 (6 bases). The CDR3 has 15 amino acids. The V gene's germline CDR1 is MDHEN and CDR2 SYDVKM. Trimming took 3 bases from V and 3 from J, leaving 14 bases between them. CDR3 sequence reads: CASSFPQGWYTEAFF. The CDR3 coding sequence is TGTGCCAGCAGTTTCCCCCAGGGGTGGTACACTGAAGCTTTCTTT.

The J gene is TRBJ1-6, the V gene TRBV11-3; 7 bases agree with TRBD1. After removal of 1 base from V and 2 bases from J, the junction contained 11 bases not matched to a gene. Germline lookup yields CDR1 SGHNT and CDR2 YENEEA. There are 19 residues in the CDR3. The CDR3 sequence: CASSLGGQAGPPYNSPLHF. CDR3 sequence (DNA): TGTGCCAGCAGCTTAGGTGGACAGGCGGGACCCCCCTATAATTCACCCCTCCACTTT.

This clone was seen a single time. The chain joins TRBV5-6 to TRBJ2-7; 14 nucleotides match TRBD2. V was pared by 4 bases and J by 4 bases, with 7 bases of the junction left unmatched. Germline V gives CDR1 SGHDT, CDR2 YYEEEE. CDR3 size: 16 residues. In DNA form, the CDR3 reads TGTGCCAGCAGCGAAACCGGGACTAGCGGGAGTTACGAGCAGTACTTC. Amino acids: CASSETGTSGSYEQYF.

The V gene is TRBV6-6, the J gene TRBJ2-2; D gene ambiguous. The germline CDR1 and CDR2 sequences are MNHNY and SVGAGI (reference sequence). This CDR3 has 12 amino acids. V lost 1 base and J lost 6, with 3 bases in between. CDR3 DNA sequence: TGTGCCAGCAGTTACTTATCCGGGGAGCTGTTTTTT. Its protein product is CASSYLSGELFF.